The sequence of this T cell receptor beta chain was determined in a study of blood T cells in healthy people across ages. As for the study in general: Per every two T cells, about one barcoded beta molecule was captured by template switching.

PCR was performed a second time for 7 to 11 cycles using a sample-barcoded 5' primer and a J-beta primer mix. Via MiXCR, TCRdb re-called the 5' RACE reads, giving one row per CDR3 protein. This sample carries hundreds of thousands of distinct CDR3 sequences, around 45% of them seen once, and the ten largest clones take roughly 18%. The CDR3 contains 13 residues. The ends were cut back, 3 bases at V and 4 bases at J, with 9 bases in the middle. CDR1 is SNHLY, CDR2 FYNNEI, per germline. A remark on this clonotype: What it binds is not known.

Russia was home to the donors, healthy Caucasian individuals aged about 6 to 100. General study findings and limits: Versus aged donors, long-lived donors had higher diversity and more naive CD4+ cells. With age, beta diversity per million T cells declined roughly linearly, significantly by 35 to 40.

This clonotype was sampled from an elderly man in good health. Sequencing input: blood. This chain links TRBV2 with TRBJ1-2, with D tentatively TRBD1 (5 bases). CDR3 sequence (DNA): TGTGCCAGCAGTGAGGGGGGAGCCTATGGCTACACCTTC. This sequence encodes CASSEGGAYGYTF. The full variable domain, completed using reference TRBV2 and TRBJ1-2, is EPEVTQTPSHQVTQMGQEVILRCVPISNHLYFYWYRQILGQKVEFLVSFYNNEISEKSEIFDDQFSVERPDGSNFTLKIRSTKLEDSAMYFCASSEGGAYGYTFGSGTRLTVV.